These T cell receptor beta chains were read from a single sample in a study of T cells in Graves' hyperthyroidism and ophthalmopathy. Using its own MiXCR run on the multiplex PCR reads, TCRdb lists one record per CDR3 protein. This table holds over 700,000 distinct CDR3 sequences, over 35% found once. Sequences were obtained from blood. The receptors here all came from a man aged 18 to 30 with Graves' hyperthyroidism. CDR3s include the opening cysteine and the closing phenylalanine or tryptophan. The D gene is left open where the match is weak. A clone size is listed for some rows: how often the clone was seen (once, few, many), or a class if it is expanded.

j_call | cdr3_length | v_call | d_call | clone_size | cdr3_nt | cdr3_aa
TRBJ1-1 | 13 | TRBV19 | TRBD1 | NA | TGTGCCAGTAGTACGACAGGGTTCACTGAAGCTTTCTTT | CASSTTGFTEAFF
TRBJ1-6 | 15 | TRBV6-5 | NA | NA | TGTGCCAGCAGTTACACGAGCTCCTATAATTCACCCCTCCACTTT | CASSYTSSYNSPLHF
TRBJ1-2 | 14 | TRBV29-1 | NA | once | TGCAGCGTTGATATTCTTTTGGGAGGGGATGGCTACACCTTC | CSVDILLGGDGYTF
TRBJ2-2 | 14 | TRBV19 | TRBD1 | few | TGTGCCAGTGGGGACAGGGCCGGTGGCGGGGAGCTGTTTTTT | CASGDRAGGGELFF
TRBJ2-2 | 13 | TRBV29-1 | TRBD1 | NA | TGCAGCGTGGGGACAGGGCTCACCGGAGAGCTGCTTTTT | CSVGTGLTGELLF
TRBJ1-5 | 15 | TRBV13 | NA | NA | TGTGCCAGCAGCAAAACACAGGGACGCAATCAGCCCCAGCATTTT | CASSKTQGRNQPQHF
TRBJ2-1 | 14 | TRBV20-1 | TRBD2 | NA | TGCAGTGCAAACCGACTAGCGGGAGTCAATGAGCAGTTCTTC | CSANRLAGVNEQFF
TRBJ2-7 | 10 | TRBV10-3 | NA | NA | TGTGCCATCAGCGTGTCCGAGCAGTACTTC | CAISVSEQYF
TRBJ2-5 | 16 | TRBV2 | TRBD2 | few | TGTGCCAGCAGTGCCCGTACTAGCGGGGGGCAAGAGACCCAGTACTTC | CASSARTSGGQETQYF
TRBJ1-1 | 14 | TRBV5-1 | NA | many | TGCGCCAGCAGCTTGGACATGGAGGACACTGAAGCTTTCTTT | CASSLDMEDTEAFF
TRBJ2-2 | 14 | TRBV10-3 | NA | NA | TGTGCCATCAGTGCACGGATGGACACCGGGGAGCTGTTTTTT | CAISARMDTGELFF
TRBJ1-1 | 15 | TRBV6-2/TRBV6-3 | TRBD1 | NA | TGTGCCACCGCGCGGGGACAGGGCATGGACACTGAAGCTTTCTTT | CATARGQGMDTEAFF
TRBJ2-7 | 15 | TRBV7-9 | NA | once | TGTGCCAGCAGCTTGTTCGGGGGAGTAGGGTACGAGCAGTACTTC | CASSLFGGVGYEQYF
TRBJ2-7 | 9 | TRBV2 | NA | once | TGTGCCAGCAGTGACGAGCAGTACTTC | CASSDEQYF
TRBJ1-2 | 13 | TRBV6-4 | NA | NA | TGTGCCAGCAGTGAAGGAGAGGGCGGTGGCTACACCTTC | CASSEGEGGGYTF
TRBJ1-6 | 15 | TRBV29-1 | NA | many | TGCAGCGTTGAAGATGGGGCAGATGCGGGGTCACCCCTCCACTTT | CSVEDGADAGSPLHF
TRBJ1-5 | 14 | TRBV5-1 | NA | NA | TGCGCCAGCAGGCGGGAATTTGGCGGACAGCCCCATCATTTT | CASRREFGGQPHHF
TRBJ1-1 | 14 | TRBV9 | NA | few | TGTGCCAGCAGCCCCAGGGGAGAGGGCACTGAAGCTTTCTTT | CASSPRGEGTEAFF
TRBJ1-4 | 13 | TRBV6-5 | NA | NA | TGTGCCAGCAGTGTGGACCCGAATGAAAAACTGTTTTTT | CASSVDPNEKLFF
TRBJ1-5 | 18 | TRBV2 | TRBD1 | few | TGTGCCAGCAGTGAACCCCTGGGACAGGGGAGGACCAATCAGCCCCAGCATTTT | CASSEPLGQGRTNQPQHF
TRBJ1-2 | 14 | TRBV9 | NA | many | TGTGCCAGCAGCGTAGAACTGTCTCCCTCGGGCTACACCTTC | CASSVELSPSGYTF
TRBJ1-1 | 12 | TRBV4-1 | NA | few | TGCGCCAGCAGCCAACCCAGGTCTGAAGCTTTCTTT | CASSQPRSEAFF
TRBJ1-6 | 19 | TRBV7-3 | NA | NA | TGTGCTAGCGCCCGCCGACAGGATGGGACTCTAATTGTGAATTCACCCCTCCACTTT | CASARRQDGTLIVNSPLHF
TRBJ2-7 | 16 | TRBV20-1 | TRBD2 | NA | TGCAGTGCTAGAGACGGACTAGCGGGAATTTTCTACGAGCAGTACTTC | CSARDGLAGIFYEQYF
TRBJ1-1 | 15 | TRBV7-2 | NA | NA | TGTGCCAGCAGCTCTCGCCGGGGGCAAAACACTGAAGCTTTCTTT | CASSSRRGQNTEAFF
TRBJ1-2 | 14 | TRBV7-9 | TRBD1 | many | TGTGCCAGCAGCTTGTCGACAGGGGTGGATGGCTACACCTTC | CASSLSTGVDGYTF
TRBJ1-5 | 16 | TRBV4-3 | NA | NA | TGCGCCAGCAGCCAAGAGGAGGGGGAAGGCAATCAGCCCCAGCATTTT | CASSQEEGEGNQPQHF
TRBJ1-1 | 14 | TRBV3-1 | NA | NA | TGTGCCAGCAGCCAAGGTACAGGTTACACTGAAGCTTCCTTT | CASSQGTGYTEASF
TRBJ2-7 | 16 | TRBV7-9 | NA | NA | TGTGCCAGCAGCCACAACGGAGGGGCCCTCTCCTACGAGCAGTACTTC | CASSHNGGALSYEQYF
TRBJ2-2 | 16 | TRBV9 | NA | few | TGTGCCAGCAGCTCTAAGGGAGCTTACCACACCGGGGAGCTGTTTTTT | CASSSKGAYHTGELFF
TRBJ2-7 | 14 | TRBV2 | NA | NA | TGTGCCAGCAGTAGCGACACCAACCCCTACGAGCAGTACTTC | CASSSDTNPYEQYF
TRBJ2-7 | 17 | TRBV7-3 | TRBD2 | NA | TGTGCCAGCAGCTTGCCGCGACCGGCTAGCGGAACCTACGAGCAGTACTTC | CASSLPRPASGTYEQYF
TRBJ1-3 | 14 | TRBV5-4 | NA | NA | TGTGCCAGCAGCTCCCCCTCCTCTGGAAACACCATATATTTT | CASSSPSSGNTIYF
TRBJ1-2 | 12 | TRBV29-1 | NA | NA | TGCAGCGTGGATAAACAGGGAGATGGCTACACCTTC | CSVDKQGDGYTF
TRBJ1-4 | 17 | TRBV11-1 | TRBD1 | NA | TGTGCCAGCAGCCCAAGGGGGCAGAAGTCAACTAATGAAAAAGTGTTTTTT | CASSPRGQKSTNEKVFF